This TCR beta chain originates from a study of metastatic and nonmetastatic thyroid tumors. The overall study: The authors compared repertoires across blood and tumor or nodule tissue from malignant and benign thyroid patients.

The CDR3 sequence is 12 residues long. Germline V gene lookup returns CDR1 MNHEY and CDR2 SVGEGT. This clone has just a few counts. Antigen specificity is unknown. A read error may explain this, as a much larger clone is one base away. Points from the study as a whole: A significant increase in TCR beta diversity was reportedly seen in malignant thyroid tumors relative to benign nodules, in blood and tumor.

Original analysis: It was from CDR3 differences across clinicopathological groups that a distant-metastasis classifier for papillary thyroid cancer was built. TCRdb ran MiXCR on the PCR reads. TCRdb, rather than the study authors, made the V and J calls. Counted here are more than 9,500 clones, 25% to 30% occurring once; the ten biggest clones make up about a fifth. Treatment of any kind had been given to no patient before thyroid surgery. J is TRBJ1-5 and V is TRBV6-2 or TRBV6-3; no reliable D call. The material sequenced was tumor tissue. The clonotype comes from a female donor with papillary thyroid cancer or a benign thyroid nodule (not recorded which). Some clones in this sample may be carry-over from other donors' samples. CDR3 in DNA: TGTGCCAGCAGTTCCGGGAGTCAGTCCCAGCATTTT. This translates into CASSSGSQSQHF.